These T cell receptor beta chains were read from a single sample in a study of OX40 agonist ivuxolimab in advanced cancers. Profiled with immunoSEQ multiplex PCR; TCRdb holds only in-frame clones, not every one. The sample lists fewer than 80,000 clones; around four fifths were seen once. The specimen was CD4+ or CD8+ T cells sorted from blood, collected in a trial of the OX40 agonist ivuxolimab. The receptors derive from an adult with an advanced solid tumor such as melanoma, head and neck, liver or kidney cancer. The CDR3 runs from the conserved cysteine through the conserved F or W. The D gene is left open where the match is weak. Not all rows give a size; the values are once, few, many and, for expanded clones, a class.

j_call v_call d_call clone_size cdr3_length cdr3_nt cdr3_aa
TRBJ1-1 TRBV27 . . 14 TGTGCCAGCAGAACCGGCTCGAGGGGGACTGAAGCTTTCTTT CASRTGSRGTEAFF
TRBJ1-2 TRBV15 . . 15 TGTGCCACCAGCAGAGCGGGGGCGCAGCGTGGAGGCTACACCTTC CATSRAGAQRGGYTF
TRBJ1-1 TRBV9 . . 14 TGTGCCAGCAGCGTGGACGGGATGAACACTGAAGCTTTCTTT CASSVDGMNTEAFF
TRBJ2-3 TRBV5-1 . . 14 TGCGCCAGCAGCCTGCAAACTAGCACAGATACGCAGTATTTT CASSLQTSTDTQYF
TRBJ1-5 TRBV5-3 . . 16 TGTGCCAGAAGCAGAACAGGGAGCGGGAGCAATCAGCCCCAGCATTTT CARSRTGSGSNQPQHF
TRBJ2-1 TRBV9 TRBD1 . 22 TGTGCCAGCAGCGTAGCTCTCGGAGTAGGGACAGGGGGAGGTCTAGCGGGCCGGGAGCAGTTCTTC CASSVALGVGTGGGLAGREQFF
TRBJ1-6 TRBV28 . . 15 TGTGCCACCAAAACAGGGAGCTCCTATAATTCACCCCTCCACTTT CATKTGSSYNSPLHF
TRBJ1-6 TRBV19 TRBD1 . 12 TGTGCCAGTAGGCAGGGGGGCTCACCCCTCCACTTT CASRQGGSPLHF
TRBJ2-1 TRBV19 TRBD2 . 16 TGTGCCAGTAGTATCCCCTCCAGCGGGGGAGCCAATGAGCAGTTCTTC CASSIPSSGGANEQFF
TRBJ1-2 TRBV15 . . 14 TGTGCCACCAGCAGAGTCACAGGGAGTAATGGCTACACCTTC CATSRVTGSNGYTF
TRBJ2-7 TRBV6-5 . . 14 TGTGCCAGCAGTTCTGAGGCGGTACTCTACGAGCAGTACTTC CASSSEAVLYEQYF
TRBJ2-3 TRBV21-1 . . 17 TGTGCCAGCAGCAAAAAAGGGCCTACCCTTAGCACAGATACGCAGTATTTT CASSKKGPTLSTDTQYF
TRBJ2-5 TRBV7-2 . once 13 TGTGCCAGCAGCTTATACGGGAAGGAGACCCAGTACTTC CASSLYGKETQYF
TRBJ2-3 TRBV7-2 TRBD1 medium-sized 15 TGTGCCAGCAGACCTATGGACAGGGGCACAGATACGCAGTATTTT CASRPMDRGTDTQYF
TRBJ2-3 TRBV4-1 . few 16 TGCGCCAGCAGCCATATCAACTTGATCAGCACAGATACGCAGTATTTT CASSHINLISTDTQYF
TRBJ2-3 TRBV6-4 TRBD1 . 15 TGTGCCAGCAGAGCCGGACAGGCCGGGCCAGATACGCAGTATTTT CASRAGQAGPDTQYF
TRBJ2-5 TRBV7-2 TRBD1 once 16 TGTGCCAGCAGCCAACGACGGACAGGGTCCCAAGAGACCCAGTACTTC CASSQRRTGSQETQYF